The T cell receptor beta chain described here comes from a study of shared clonotypes between healthy human individuals. Study at large: CD4 naive cells filled three plates per donor, CD4 memory three, CD8 naive two and CD8 memory one.

On this clone: Its target is not known.

Original processing methods: ImmunoSEQ sequences covered only the junction and lacked quality scores; filtering therefore differed. Data came from immunoSEQ multiplex PCR; TCRdb stores just in-frame clones and leaves some out. V, J and clone size derive from that table, while D and trimming were established from the DNA sequence. The sample yields about 1 million clones, approximately 72% seen once. Findings and caveats of the study: Owing to a small donor count, the genetic and exposure-history diversity represented was limited. The study sampled only blood, and tissue repertoires likely differ.

The sequenced sample consisted of memory CD4+ T cells sorted from blood. Specified subset: CD45RA-negative fraction. The clonotype comes from a man between 18 and 29 years old in good health.

The CDR3 DNA is TGTGCCAGTAGTGAAACAGGGACTAGCAATCAGCCCCAGCATTTT. Translating gives CASSETGTSNQPQHF. The chain couples TRBV19 to TRBJ1-5, with D perhaps matching TRBD1 (6 bases). V was cut by 5 bases and J by 0 bases, with 11 bases left in between. There are 15 residues in the CDR3. CDR1 LNHDA and CDR2 SQIVND come from the germline V gene (reference sequence).